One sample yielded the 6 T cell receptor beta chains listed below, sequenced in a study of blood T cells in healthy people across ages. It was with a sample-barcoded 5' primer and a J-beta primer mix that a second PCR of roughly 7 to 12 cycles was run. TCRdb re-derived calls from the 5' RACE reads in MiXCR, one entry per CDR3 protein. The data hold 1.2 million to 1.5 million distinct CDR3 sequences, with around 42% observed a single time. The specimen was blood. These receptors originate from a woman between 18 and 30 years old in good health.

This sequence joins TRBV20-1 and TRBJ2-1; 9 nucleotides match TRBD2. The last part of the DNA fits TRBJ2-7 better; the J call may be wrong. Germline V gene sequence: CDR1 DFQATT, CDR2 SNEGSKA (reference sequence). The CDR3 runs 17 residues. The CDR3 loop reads CSASSMSSGIDYNEQYF. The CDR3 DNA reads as TGCAGTGCTAGCTCAATGTCTAGCGGGATAGACTACAATGAGCAGTACTTC.

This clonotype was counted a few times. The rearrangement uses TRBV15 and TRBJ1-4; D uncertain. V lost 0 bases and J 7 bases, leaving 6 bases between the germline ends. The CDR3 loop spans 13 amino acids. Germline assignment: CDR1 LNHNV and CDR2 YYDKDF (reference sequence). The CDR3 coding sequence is TGTGCCACCAGCAGAGATAACGGTGAAAAACTGTTTTTT. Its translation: CATSRDNGEKLFF.

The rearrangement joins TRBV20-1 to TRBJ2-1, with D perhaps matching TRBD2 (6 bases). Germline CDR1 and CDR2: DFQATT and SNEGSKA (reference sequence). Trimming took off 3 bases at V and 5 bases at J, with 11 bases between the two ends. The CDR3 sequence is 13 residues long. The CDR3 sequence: CSASGSNDNEQFF. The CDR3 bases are TGCAGTGCTAGCGGGAGCAATGACAATGAGCAGTTCTTC.

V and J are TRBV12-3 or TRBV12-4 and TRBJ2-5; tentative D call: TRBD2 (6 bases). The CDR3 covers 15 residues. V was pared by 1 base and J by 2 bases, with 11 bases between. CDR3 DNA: TGTGCCAGCAGTTTAGGCTGGAGGGCTCAAGAGACCCAGTACTTC. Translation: CASSLGWRAQETQYF.

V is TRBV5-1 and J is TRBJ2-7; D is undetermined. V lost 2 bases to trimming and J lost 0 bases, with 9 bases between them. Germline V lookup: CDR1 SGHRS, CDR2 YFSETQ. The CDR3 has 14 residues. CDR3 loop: CASSFTASSYEQYF. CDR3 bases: TGCGCCAGCAGCTTCACAGCTAGCTCCTACGAGCAGTACTTC.

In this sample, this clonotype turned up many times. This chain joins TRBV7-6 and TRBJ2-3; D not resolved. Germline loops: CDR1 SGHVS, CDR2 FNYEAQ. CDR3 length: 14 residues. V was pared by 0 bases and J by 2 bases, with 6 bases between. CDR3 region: CASSLARFTDTQYF. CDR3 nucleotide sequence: TGTGCCAGCAGCTTAGCTCGCTTCACAGATACGCAGTATTTT.